This T cell receptor beta chain was obtained from a study of control samples from healthy donors and cancer patients. Generated by immunoSEQ multiplex PCR, the TCRdb table keeps only in-frame clones and is missing some. The table has roughly 90,000 clones, approximately 93% seen once. In its sample, this clone was seen once. The ends were cut back, 3 bases at V and 1 base at J, with 9 bases in the middle. The CDR3 covers 15 residues. The germline gives CDR1 SGHNT, CDR2 YENEEA. The sample consisted of blood. The receptor comes from a woman younger than 45 in good health. The rearrangement links TRBV11-3 to TRBJ1-4; D call uncertain. The DNA of the CDR3 is TGTGCCAGCAGCTTCTTCACTGAAACTAATGAAAAACTGTTTTTT. This sequence encodes CASSFFTETNEKLFF.